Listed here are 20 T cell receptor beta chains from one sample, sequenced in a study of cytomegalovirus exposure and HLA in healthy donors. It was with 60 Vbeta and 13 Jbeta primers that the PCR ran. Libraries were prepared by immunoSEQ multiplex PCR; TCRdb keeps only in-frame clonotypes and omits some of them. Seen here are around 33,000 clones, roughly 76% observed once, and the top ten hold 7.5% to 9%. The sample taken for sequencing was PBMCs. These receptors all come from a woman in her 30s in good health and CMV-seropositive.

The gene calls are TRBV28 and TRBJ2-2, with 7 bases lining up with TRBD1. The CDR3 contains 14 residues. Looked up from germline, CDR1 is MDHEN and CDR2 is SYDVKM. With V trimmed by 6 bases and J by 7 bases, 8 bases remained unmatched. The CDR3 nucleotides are TGTGCCAGCAGCCTCGACAGGGTAAACGGGGAGCTGTTTTTT. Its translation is CASSLDRVNGELFF.

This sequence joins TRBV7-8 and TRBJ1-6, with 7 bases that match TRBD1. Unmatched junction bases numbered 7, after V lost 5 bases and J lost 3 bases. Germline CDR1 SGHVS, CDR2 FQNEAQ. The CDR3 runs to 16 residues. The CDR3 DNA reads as TGTGCCAGCAGCCCTCCCCCAGGGGGCTATAATTCACCCCTCCACTTT. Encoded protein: CASSPPPGGYNSPLHF.

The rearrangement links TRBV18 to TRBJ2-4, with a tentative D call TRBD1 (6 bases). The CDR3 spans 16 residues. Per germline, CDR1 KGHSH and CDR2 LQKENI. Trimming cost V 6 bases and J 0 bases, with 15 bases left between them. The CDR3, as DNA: TGTGCCAGCTCTGTGGACAGCTCCGTAGCCAAAAACATTCAGTACTTC. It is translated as CASSVDSSVAKNIQYF.

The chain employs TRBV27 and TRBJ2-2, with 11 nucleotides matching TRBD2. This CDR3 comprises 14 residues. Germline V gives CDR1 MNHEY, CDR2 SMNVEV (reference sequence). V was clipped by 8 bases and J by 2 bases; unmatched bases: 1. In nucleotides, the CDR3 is TGTGCCAGCGGACTAGCGGGTAACACCGGGGAGCTGTTTTTT. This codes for CASGLAGNTGELFF.

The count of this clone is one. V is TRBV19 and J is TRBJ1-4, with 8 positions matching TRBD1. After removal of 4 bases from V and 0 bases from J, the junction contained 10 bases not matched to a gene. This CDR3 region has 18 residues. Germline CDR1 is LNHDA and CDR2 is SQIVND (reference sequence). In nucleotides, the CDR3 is TGTGCCAGTAGTAATTCCCGGACAGGGAGTTCAACTAATGAAAAACTGTTTTTT. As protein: CASSNSRTGSSTNEKLFF.

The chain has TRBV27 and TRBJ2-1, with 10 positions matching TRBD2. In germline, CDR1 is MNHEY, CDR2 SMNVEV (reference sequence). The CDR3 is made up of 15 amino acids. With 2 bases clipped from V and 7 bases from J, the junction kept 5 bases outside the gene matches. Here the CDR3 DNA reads TGTGCCAGCAGTTTACAGAATAGCGGGAGGAATGAGCAGTTCTTC. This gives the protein CASSLQNSGRNEQFF.

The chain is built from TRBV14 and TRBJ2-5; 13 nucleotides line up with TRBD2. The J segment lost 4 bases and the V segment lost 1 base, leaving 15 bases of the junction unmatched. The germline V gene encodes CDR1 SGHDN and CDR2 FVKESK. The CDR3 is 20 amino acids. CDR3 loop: CASSQALRTSGSRQGETQYF. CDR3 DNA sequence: TGTGCCAGCAGCCAAGCCCTAAGGACTAGCGGGAGTCGGCAGGGAGAGACCCAGTACTTC.

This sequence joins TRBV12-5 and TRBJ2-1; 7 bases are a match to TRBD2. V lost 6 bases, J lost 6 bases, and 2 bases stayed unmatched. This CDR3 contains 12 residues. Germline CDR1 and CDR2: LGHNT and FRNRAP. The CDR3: CASGRTSNEQFF. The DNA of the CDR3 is TGTGCTAGTGGCCGGACTAGCAATGAGCAGTTCTTC.

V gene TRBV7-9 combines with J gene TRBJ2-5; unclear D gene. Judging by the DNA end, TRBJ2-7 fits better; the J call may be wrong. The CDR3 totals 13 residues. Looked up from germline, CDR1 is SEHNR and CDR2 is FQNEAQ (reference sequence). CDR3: CASSTQDTYEQYF. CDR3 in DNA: TGTGCCAGCAGCACCCAGGATACCTACGAGCAGTACTTC.

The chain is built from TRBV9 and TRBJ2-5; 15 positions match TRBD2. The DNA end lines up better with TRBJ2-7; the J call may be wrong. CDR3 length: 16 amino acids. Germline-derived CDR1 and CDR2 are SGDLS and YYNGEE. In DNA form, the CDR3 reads TGTGCCAGCAGCGTGGGACTAGCGGGAGGTGGGGACGAGCAGTACTTC. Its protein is CASSVGLAGGGDEQYF.

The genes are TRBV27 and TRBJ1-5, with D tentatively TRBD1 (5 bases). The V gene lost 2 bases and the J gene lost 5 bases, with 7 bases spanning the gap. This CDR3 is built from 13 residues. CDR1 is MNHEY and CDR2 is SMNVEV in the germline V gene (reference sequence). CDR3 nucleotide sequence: TGTGCCAGCAGTTTAGCCAGGGATCAGCCCCAGCATTTT. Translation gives CASSLARDQPQHF.

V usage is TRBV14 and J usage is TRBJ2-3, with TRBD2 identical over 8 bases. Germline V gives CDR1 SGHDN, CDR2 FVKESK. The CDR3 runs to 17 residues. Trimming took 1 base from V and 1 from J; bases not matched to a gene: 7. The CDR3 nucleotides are TGTGCCAGCAGCCAAGGCAGCACTAGCGGCGGCACAGATACGCAGTATTTT. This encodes CASSQGSTSGGTDTQYF.

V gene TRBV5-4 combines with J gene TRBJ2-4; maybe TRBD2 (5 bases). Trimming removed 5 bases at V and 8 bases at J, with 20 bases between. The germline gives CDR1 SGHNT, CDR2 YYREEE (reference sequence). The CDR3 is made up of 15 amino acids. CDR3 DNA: TGTGCCAGCAGTGACGCTGATCAACCCGGGGACATTCAGTACTTC. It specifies CASSDADQPGDIQYF.

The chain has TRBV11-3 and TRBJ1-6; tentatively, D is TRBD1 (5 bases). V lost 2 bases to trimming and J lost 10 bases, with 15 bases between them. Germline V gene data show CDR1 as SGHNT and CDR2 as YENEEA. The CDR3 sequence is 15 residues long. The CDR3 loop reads CASSLRGPRGSPLHF. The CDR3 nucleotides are TGTGCCAGCAGCTTAAGGGGACCCCGGGGGTCACCCCTCCACTTT. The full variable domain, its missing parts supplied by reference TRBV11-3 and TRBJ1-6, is EAGVVQSPRYKIIEKKQPVAFWCNPISGHNTLYWYLQNLGQGPELLIRYENEEAVDDSQLPKDRFSAERLKGVDSTLKIQPAELGDSAVYLCASSLRGPRGSPLHFGNGTRLTVT.

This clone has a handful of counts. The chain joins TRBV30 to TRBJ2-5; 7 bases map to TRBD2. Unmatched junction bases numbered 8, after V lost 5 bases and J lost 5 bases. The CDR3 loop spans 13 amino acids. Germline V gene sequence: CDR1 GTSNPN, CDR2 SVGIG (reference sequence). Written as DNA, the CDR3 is TGTGCCTGGTCCCGACTAGCTGTGGAGACCCAGTACTTC. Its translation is CAWSRLAVETQYF.

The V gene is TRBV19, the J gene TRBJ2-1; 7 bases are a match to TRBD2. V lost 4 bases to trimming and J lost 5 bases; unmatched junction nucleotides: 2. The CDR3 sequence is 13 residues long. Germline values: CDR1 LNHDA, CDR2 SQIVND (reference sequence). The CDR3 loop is CASSRGLHNEQFF. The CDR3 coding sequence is TGTGCCAGTAGTAGGGGACTACACAATGAGCAGTTCTTC.

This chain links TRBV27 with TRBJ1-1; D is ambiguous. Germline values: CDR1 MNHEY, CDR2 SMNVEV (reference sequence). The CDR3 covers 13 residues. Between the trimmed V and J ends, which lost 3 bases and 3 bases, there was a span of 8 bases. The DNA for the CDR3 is TGTGCCAGCAGTTTGATGGGCGACACTGAAGCTTTCTTT. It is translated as CASSLMGDTEAFF.

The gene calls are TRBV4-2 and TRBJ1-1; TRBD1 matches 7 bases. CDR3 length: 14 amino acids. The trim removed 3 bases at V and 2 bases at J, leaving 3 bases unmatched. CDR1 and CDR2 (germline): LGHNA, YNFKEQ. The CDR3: CASSHRQGNTEAFF. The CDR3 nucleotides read TGTGCCAGCAGCCACCGACAGGGAAACACTGAAGCTTTCTTT.

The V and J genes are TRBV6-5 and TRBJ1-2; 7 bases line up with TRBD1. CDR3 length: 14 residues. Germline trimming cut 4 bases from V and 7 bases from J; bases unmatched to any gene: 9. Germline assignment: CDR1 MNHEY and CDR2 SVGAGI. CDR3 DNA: TGTGCCAGCAGTTCCAACCTGCCAGGGGGTGGCTACACCTTC. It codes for CASSSNLPGGGYTF.

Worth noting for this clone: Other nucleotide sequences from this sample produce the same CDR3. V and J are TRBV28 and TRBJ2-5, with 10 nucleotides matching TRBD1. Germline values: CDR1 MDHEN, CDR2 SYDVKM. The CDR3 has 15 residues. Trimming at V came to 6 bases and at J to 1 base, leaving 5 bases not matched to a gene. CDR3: CASSLTGGGQETQYF. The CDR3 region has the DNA TGTGCCAGCAGCTTGACAGGGGGCGGCCAAGAGACCCAGTACTTC.